This T cell receptor beta chain was found in a study of shared clonotypes between healthy human individuals. Study-wide background: Donors had three CD4 naive, three CD4 memory, two CD8 naive and one CD8 memory plate apiece.

As regards this clone: Antigen unknown.

Clones were read by immunoSEQ multiplex PCR, and TCRdb kept only the in-frame ones, dropping some. The table records hundreds of thousands of clones, approximately 75% of them present only once. Study-level findings and limits: Generally, naive subsets (rather than memory subsets) showed larger estimated richness.

The CDR3 is 12 residues long. Germline values: CDR1 SNHLY, CDR2 FYNNEI. This clonotype was obtained from a woman between 25 and 40 years old in good health. V is TRBV2 and J is TRBJ2-5; possible D gene TRBD2, 5 bases. The sample consisted of memory CD4+ T cells sorted from blood. Subset given: CD45RA-negative fraction. The CDR3 here is CALGESGETQYF. In DNA, the CDR3 is TGTGCGCTCGGGGAATCCGGGGAGACCCAGTACTTC.